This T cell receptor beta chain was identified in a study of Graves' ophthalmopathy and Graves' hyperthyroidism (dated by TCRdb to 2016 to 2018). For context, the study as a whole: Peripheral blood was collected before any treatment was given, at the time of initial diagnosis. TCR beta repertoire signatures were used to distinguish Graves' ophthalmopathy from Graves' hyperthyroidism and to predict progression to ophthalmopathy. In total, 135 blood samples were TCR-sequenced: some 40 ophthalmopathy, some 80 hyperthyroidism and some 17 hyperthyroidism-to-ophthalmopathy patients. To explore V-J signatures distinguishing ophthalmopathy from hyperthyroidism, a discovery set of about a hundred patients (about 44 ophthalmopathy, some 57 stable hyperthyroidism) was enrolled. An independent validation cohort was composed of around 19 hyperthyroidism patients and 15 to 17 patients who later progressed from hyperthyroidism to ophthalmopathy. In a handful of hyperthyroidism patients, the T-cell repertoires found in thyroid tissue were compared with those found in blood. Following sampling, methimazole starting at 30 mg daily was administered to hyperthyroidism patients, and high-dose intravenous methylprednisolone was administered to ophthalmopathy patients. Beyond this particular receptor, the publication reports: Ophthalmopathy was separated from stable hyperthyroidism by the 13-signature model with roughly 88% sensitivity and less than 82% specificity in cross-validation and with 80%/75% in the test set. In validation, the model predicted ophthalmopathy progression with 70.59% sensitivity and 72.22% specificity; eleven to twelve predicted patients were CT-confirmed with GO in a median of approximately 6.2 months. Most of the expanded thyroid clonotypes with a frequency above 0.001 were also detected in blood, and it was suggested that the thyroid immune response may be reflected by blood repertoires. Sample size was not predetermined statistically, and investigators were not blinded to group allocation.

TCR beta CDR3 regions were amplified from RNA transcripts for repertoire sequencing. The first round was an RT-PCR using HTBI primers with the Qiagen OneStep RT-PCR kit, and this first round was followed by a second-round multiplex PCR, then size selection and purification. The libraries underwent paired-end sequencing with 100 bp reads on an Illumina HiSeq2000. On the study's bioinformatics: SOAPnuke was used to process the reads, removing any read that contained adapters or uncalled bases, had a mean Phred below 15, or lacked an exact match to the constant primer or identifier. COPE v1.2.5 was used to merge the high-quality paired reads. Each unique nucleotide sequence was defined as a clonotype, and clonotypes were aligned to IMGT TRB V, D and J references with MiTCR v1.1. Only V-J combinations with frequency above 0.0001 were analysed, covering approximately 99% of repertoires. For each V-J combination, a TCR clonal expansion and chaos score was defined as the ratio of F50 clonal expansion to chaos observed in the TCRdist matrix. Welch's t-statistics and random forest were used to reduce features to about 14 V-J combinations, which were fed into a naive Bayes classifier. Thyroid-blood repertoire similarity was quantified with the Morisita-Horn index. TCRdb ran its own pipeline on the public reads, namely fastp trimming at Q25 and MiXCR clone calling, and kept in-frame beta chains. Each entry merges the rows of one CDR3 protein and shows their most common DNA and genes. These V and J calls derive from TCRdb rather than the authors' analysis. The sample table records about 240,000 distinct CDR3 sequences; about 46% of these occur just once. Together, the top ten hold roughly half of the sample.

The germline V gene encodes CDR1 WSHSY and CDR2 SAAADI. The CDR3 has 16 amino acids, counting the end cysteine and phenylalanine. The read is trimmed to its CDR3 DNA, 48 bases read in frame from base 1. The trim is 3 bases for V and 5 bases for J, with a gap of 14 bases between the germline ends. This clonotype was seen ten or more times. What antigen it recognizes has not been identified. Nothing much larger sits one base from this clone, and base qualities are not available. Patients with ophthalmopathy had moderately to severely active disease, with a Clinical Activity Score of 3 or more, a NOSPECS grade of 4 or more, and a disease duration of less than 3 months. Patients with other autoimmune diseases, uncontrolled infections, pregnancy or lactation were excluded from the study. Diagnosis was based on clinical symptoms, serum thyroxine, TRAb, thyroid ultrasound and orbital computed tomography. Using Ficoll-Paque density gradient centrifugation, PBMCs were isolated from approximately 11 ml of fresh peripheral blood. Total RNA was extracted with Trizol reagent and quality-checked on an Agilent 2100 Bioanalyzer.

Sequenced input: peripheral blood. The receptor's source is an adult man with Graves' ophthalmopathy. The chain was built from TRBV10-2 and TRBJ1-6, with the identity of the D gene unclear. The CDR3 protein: CASSDFVAANNSPLHF. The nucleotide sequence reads TGCGCCAGCAGTGATTTTGTGGCAGCTAATAATTCACCCCTCCACTTT.